This TCR beta chain was recorded in a study of tumor-infiltrating lymphocytes in primary liver carcinoma. At least ten counts were recorded for this clonotype. Alongside blood RNA obtained from unsorted whole blood, germline DNA was also extracted. Between the trimmed V and J ends, which lost 0 bases and 5 bases, there was a span of 20 bases. Germline assignment: CDR1 MNHEY and CDR2 SVGEGT. The CDR3 is 17 amino acids. Priming with a constant-region primer yielded TCR beta cDNA from 400 to 500 ng total RNA. Sequencing libraries for TCR beta derived from three nested multiplex PCR rounds that used slightly modified ARM-PCR. Running nine to ten cycles apiece, the first two PCR rounds relied on TRBV1-TRBV30 forward primers together with a C-beta reverse primer. TCRdb reprocessed the multiplex PCR reads with MiXCR, giving one entry per CDR3 protein. The sample consists of a few hundred thousand distinct CDR3 sequences, around three fifths of them appearing once.

The source is a woman in her 30s with primary liver carcinoma and hepatitis B virus infection. The material sequenced was peripheral blood. The rearrangement uses TRBV6-2 or TRBV6-3 and TRBJ2-7; D unclear. Written as DNA, the CDR3 is TGTGCCAGCAGTTACTCGATGAGTCGACGGAACATCCACGAGCAGTACTTC. Protein: CASSYSMSRRNIHEQYF.